The clone carrying this T cell receptor beta chain was found once. As defined, naive CD8 cells were CD45RO-negative and positively selected for CCR7, with terminally differentiated effector memory CD45RA+ cells excluded. This sample stems from a study of shared clonotypes between healthy human individuals. Trimming removed 1 base from V and 1 base from J, with 23 bases in between. Looked up from germline, CDR1 is SEHNR and CDR2 is FQNEAQ (reference sequence). The CDR3 length is 19 residues. TCRdb keeps only in-frame clones here, not all; method: immunoSEQ multiplex PCR. The table lists 750,000 to 1,000,000 clones, nearly 95% of them singletons.

The sequence was obtained from a man aged 25 to 45 in good health. The chain couples TRBV7-9 to TRBJ2-7, with D maybe TRBD1 (6 bases). Input material: naive CD8+ T cells sorted from blood. This CDR3 is CASSLGVNEGTHVSYEQYF. CDR3 DNA: TGTGCCAGCAGCTTAGGGGTGAATGAGGGGACACACGTTTCCTACGAGCAGTACTTC. The whole variable domain, filled in from reference TRBV7-9 and TRBJ2-7, reads DTGVSQNPRHKITKRGQNVTFRCDPISEHNRLYWYRQTLGQGPEFLTYFQNEAQLEKSRLLSDRFSAERPKGSFSTLEIQRTEQGDSAMYLCASSLGVNEGTHVSYEQYFGPGTRLTVT.